This T cell receptor (beta chain) was documented in a study of blood T cell repertoires in COVID-19. Study information: The analysed material was cDNA or gDNA that came from T cells, B-cell-depleted T cells, or PBMCs.

J was trimmed by 3 bases and V by 4 bases; bases with no gene match: 3. Germline loops: CDR1 MGHRA, CDR2 YSYEKL. There are 14 residues in the CDR3. The data were produced by immunoSEQ multiplex PCR, yet TCRdb's version contains in-frame clones alone and is incomplete. The sample yields some 40,000 clones, around 80% seen once. The chain carries TRBV4-1 and TRBJ1-5; 7 bases fit TRBD1. The sequencing sample was made of peripheral blood. This TCR was recovered from a man in his 70s with acute or convalescent COVID-19. The CDR3 sequence is CASSLGQINQPQHF. In DNA, the CDR3 is TGCGCCAGCAGCCTGGGACAGATCAATCAGCCCCAGCATTTT.